Presented here are 15 T cell receptor beta chains from one specimen sequenced in a study of blood T cell repertoires in COVID-19. Profiled with immunoSEQ multiplex PCR; TCRdb holds only in-frame clones, not every one. This sample has about 340,000 clones, with around 83% found just once. Sequencing input: peripheral blood. Receptors were obtained from a man aged 25-45 years with active or convalescent COVID-19.

V gene TRBV3-1 (or the pseudogene TRBV3-2) combines with J gene TRBJ2-5, with D perhaps matching TRBD1 (6 bases). CDR3 length equals 15 residues. V was cut by 4 bases and J by 4 bases, with 16 bases left in between. Germline assignment: CDR1 LGHDT and CDR2 YNNKEL (reference sequence). For the CDR3, the DNA is TGTGCCAGCAGCCCCTCCTTCGTCAGGGGAGAGACCCAGTACTTC. Protein product: CASSPSFVRGETQYF.

V usage is TRBV30 and J usage is TRBJ1-5; TRBD1 matches 10 bases. J lost 2 bases, V lost 4 bases, and 5 bases had no gene match. Germline V lookup: CDR1 GTSNPN, CDR2 SVGIG (reference sequence). The CDR3 runs 15 residues. The CDR3 DNA sequence: TGTGCCTGGACCCCGGGGACAGGGGGCAATCAGCCCCAGCATTTT. Its protein is CAWTPGTGGNQPQHF.

V and J are TRBV6-5 and TRBJ2-1; tentatively, D is TRBD1 (6 bases). The CDR3 runs to 12 residues. CDR1 MNHEY and CDR2 SVGAGI come from the germline V gene. V lost 8 bases, J lost 8 bases, and 13 bases lay in between. The CDR3 DNA follows: TGTGCCAGCTCATCACAGGGCTATGAGCAGTTCTTC. This gives the protein CASSSQGYEQFF.

The V gene is TRBV7-2, the J gene TRBJ1-4; D is possibly TRBD1 (6 bases). CDR3 length equals 15 residues. The germline CDR1 and CDR2 sequences are SGHTA and FQGNSA. V was trimmed by 1 base and J by 7 bases, leaving 13 bases between them. CDR3 DNA: TGTGCCAGCAGCTTAGGGGGGCATAAGGGTGAAAAACTGTTTTTT. Amino acid sequence: CASSLGGHKGEKLFF.

The chain recombines TRBV28 with TRBJ1-4, with 9 bases lining up with TRBD1. V lost 8 bases to trimming and J lost 4 bases; unmatched junction nucleotides: 5. The CDR3 spans 14 residues. CDR1 is MDHEN and CDR2 is SYDVKM in the germline V gene. CDR3 in DNA: TGTGCCAGCTCCTGGGGACAGGGTAATGAAAAACTGTTTTTT. It encodes CASSWGQGNEKLFF.

This clone was detected only a few times. The J gene is TRBJ1-5, the V gene TRBV9; D is uncertain. Germline V lookup: CDR1 SGDLS, CDR2 YYNGEE. The V end was cut by 0 bases, the J end by 5 bases, with 6 bases between. This CDR3 has 13 amino acids. CDR3 region: CASSVDQDQPQHF. The CDR3 DNA follows: TGTGCCAGCAGCGTAGATCAGGATCAGCCCCAGCATTTT.

This sequence joins TRBV6-1 and TRBJ2-7; 10 bases are shared with TRBD1. Per germline, CDR1 MNHNS and CDR2 SASEGT. V shed 2 bases and J 4 bases; nucleotides not matched to a gene: 8. The CDR3 has 16 amino acids. The CDR3 sequence is CASSEWPGTGEYEQYF. CDR3 in DNA: TGTGCCAGCAGTGAATGGCCCGGGACAGGGGAGTACGAGCAGTACTTC.

On this clone: The sample carries other DNA sequences with the same CDR3. J is TRBJ2-3 and V is TRBV11-2, with D perhaps matching TRBD1 (6 bases). The CDR3 length is 15 residues. Germline V CDR1 and CDR2: SGHAT, FQNNGV. Trimming removed 5 bases from V and 5 bases from J, with 17 bases in between. Here the CDR3 DNA reads TGTGCCAGCAGCCTCCGTGGGGGCCGGCTAGATACGCAGTATTTT. It yields the protein CASSLRGGRLDTQYF.

The chain is built from TRBV5-1 and TRBJ1-4, with a possible D match to TRBD1 (5 bases). Trimming shortened V by 1 base and J by 7 bases, and 14 bases separated the two germline ends. Germline V gene data show CDR1 as SGHRS and CDR2 as YFSETQ. CDR3 length equals 15 residues. CDR3 in amino acids: CASSLSLAGGEKLFF. The CDR3 bases are TGCGCCAGCAGCTTGTCTTTGGCGGGGGGTGAAAAACTGTTTTTT.

V gene TRBV19 combines with J gene TRBJ2-7; TRBD2 aligns across 8 bases. Germline values: CDR1 LNHDA, CDR2 SQIVND (reference sequence). The CDR3 consists of 16 residues. The junction had 6 bases not matched to a gene; V was cut back by 0 bases and J by 2 bases. The DNA of the CDR3 is TGTGCCAGTAGTATAGATCTAGCGGGCCTAGCCTACGAGCAGTACTTC. This sequence encodes CASSIDLAGLAYEQYF.

The V call is TRBV29-1, the J call TRBJ2-1, with D perhaps matching TRBD1 (6 bases). V was clipped by 0 bases and J by 5 bases, with 11 bases between them. Per the germline V gene, CDR1 is SQVTM and CDR2 is ANQGSEA. The CDR3 extends over 14 amino acids. The CDR3 spells CSVEDPGQNNEQFF. The CDR3 DNA reads as TGCAGCGTTGAAGACCCTGGACAGAACAATGAGCAGTTCTTC.

V and J are TRBV11-1 and TRBJ2-5; TRBD2 aligns across 11 bases. Trimming removed 1 base from V and 5 bases from J; junction bases left unmatched: 6. In germline, CDR1 is SGHAT, CDR2 FQDESV (reference sequence). The CDR3 consists of 16 residues. The CDR3 DNA reads TGTGCCAGCAGCTTAGAGTCTAGCGGGGGGAGGGAGACCCAGTACTTC. Protein sequence: CASSLESSGGRETQYF.

V gene TRBV9 combines with J gene TRBJ1-6; TRBD1 aligns across 7 bases. V lost 0 bases, J lost 9 bases, and 3 bases stayed unmatched. This CDR3 has 14 amino acids. Germline loops: CDR1 SGDLS, CDR2 YYNGEE. CDR3 sequence: CASSVGDSLSPLHF. The CDR3 DNA reads as TGTGCCAGCAGCGTAGGGGACAGCCTTTCACCCCTCCACTTT.

The V and J genes are TRBV11-3 and TRBJ2-7, with 8 bases identical to TRBD2. Germline CDR1 SGHNT, CDR2 YENEEA. The CDR3 runs to 16 residues. V trimming: 5 bases; J trimming: 7 bases; junction bases outside the gene matches: 16. The CDR3 sequence is CASSPSGGSGGREQYF. Here the CDR3 DNA reads TGTGCCAGCAGCCCGAGCGGGGGATCGGGAGGTCGGGAGCAGTACTTC.

About this clone: This same CDR3 is encoded by further DNA sequences in the sample. V usage is TRBV11-2 and J usage is TRBJ2-5, with a weak D call TRBD2 (6 bases). Trimming took 5 bases from V and 2 from J, leaving 9 bases between them. This CDR3 is built from 13 residues. Looked up from germline, CDR1 is SGHAT and CDR2 is FQNNGV. CDR3: CASSRGLQETQYF. The CDR3 DNA reads TGTGCCAGCAGCAGGGGACTGCAAGAGACCCAGTACTTC.